A selection of T cell receptor beta chains follows, all from one sample in a study of shared clonotypes between healthy human individuals. Measured with immunoSEQ multiplex PCR; TCRdb has only the in-frame clones, and not every one. The data contain under 1 million clones, around 93% of them singletons. The sample was naive CD8+ T cells sorted from blood. These receptors were obtained from a man aged 30 to 45 in good health. Each CDR3 is given with its conserved first and last residue. The order of the fields is J gene, D gene, clone size, CDR3 length, V gene, CDR3 DNA, CDR3 protein. D genes are given only for firm matches. A row's size may be missing; if present it is once, few, many or a size class.

TRBJ2-3 TRBD1 - 15 TRBV18 TGTGCCAGCTCACGGGGACAGGGGGCCGGGGATACGCAGTATTTT CASSRGQGAGDTQYF
TRBJ2-7 - - 15 TRBV27 TGTGCCAGCAGTGCAAACGCTGGGACAAGCTACGAGCAGTACTTC CASSANAGTSYEQYF
TRBJ2-7 TRBD2 once 13 TRBV11-2 TGTGCCAGCAGTATTGGACTAGCGGGAGTCGAGAACTTC CASSIGLAGVENF
TRBJ2-5 - - 15 TRBV25-1 - CASSEYFGAGEDQYF
TRBJ2-7 - once 14 TRBV2 TGTGCCAGCAGTGCGCCAGGGGGGACGAACGAGCAGTACTTC CASSAPGGTNEQYF
TRBJ2-1 TRBD2 few 14 TRBV4-1 TGCGCCAGCCAGGGACTAGGGGGCTACAATGAGCAGTTCTTC CASQGLGGYNEQFF
TRBJ2-2 - - 14 TRBV27 TGTGCCAGCAGTTTCTCATCGAACACCGGGGAGCTGTTTTTT CASSFSSNTGELFF
TRBJ1-1 - - 13 TRBV30 TGTGCCTGGACCAGGGGTATCGACACTGAAGCTTTCTTT CAWTRGIDTEAFF
TRBJ2-1 TRBD2 - 19 TRBV11-2 TGTGCCAGCAGCACAAACATCCACCCCGGATTAGCGGGAAACAATGAGCAGTTCTTC CASSTNIHPGLAGNNEQFF
TRBJ2-5 TRBD1 - 15 TRBV11-3 TGTGCCAGCAGCGATCGACAGGGGGAGGGAGAGACCCAGTACTTC CASSDRQGEGETQYF
TRBJ2-4 - - 13 TRBV7-9 TGTGCCAGCAGCTTATCAGAGGAAAACATTCAGTACTTC CASSLSEENIQYF
TRBJ2-7 TRBD1 - 15 TRBV6-5 TGTGCCAGCAGTTACTCGATGGGGACAGAAGACGAGCAGTACTTC CASSYSMGTEDEQYF
TRBJ2-7 - few 13 TRBV11-3 TGTGCCAGCAGCTTGCCACCGGCCAACGAGCAGTACTTC CASSLPPANEQYF
TRBJ2-1 - - 12 TRBV4-1 TGCGCCAGCAGCCCGAGGGGGGATGAGCAGTTCTTC CASSPRGDEQFF
TRBJ2-7 TRBD1 - 16 TRBV28 TGTGCCAGCAGTTTATGGGGCCAGGGGGCGCCGTCCGAGCAGTACTTC CASSLWGQGAPSEQYF
TRBJ2-5 - once 14 TRBV5-1 TGCGCCAGCAGCTTGGCTCATTCCTTGGAGACCCAGTACTTC CASSLAHSLETQYF
TRBJ2-2 TRBD2 - 18 TRBV7-2 TGTGCCAGCAGCTTAAATAGGGGCGGGAGTGCAAACACCGGGGAGCTGTTTTTT CASSLNRGGSANTGELFF
TRBJ2-4 - - 16 TRBV5-6 TGTGCCAGCAGCTGGAGCGTTGGGGTAGCCAAAAACATTCAGTACTTC CASSWSVGVAKNIQYF
TRBJ1-5 TRBD1 - 16 TRBV4-1 TGCGCCAGCAGCCAATTAGGGGGACAGGGTCGTCAGCCCCAGCATTTT CASSQLGGQGRQPQHF
TRBJ2-7 TRBD1 - 15 TRBV19 TGTGCCAGTAGTAAGGGACAGGGGCCTGCCTACGAGCAGTACTTC CASSKGQGPAYEQYF
TRBJ2-5 - - 15 TRBV28 TGTGCCAGCAGTAGGCCCGGGACGCCCCAAGAGACCCAGTACTTC CASSRPGTPQETQYF
TRBJ1-4 - - 16 TRBV18 TGTGCCAGCTCACGAGGGGCAGCCGCAACTAATGAAAAACTGTTTTTT CASSRGAAATNEKLFF
TRBJ1-3 - few 15 TRBV4-1 TGCGCCAGCAGCCAAGATCCGAGGGTGGGAAACACCATATATTTT CASSQDPRVGNTIYF
TRBJ1-4 - - 13 TRBV6-1 TGTGCCAGCAGTGAACAGAGGGGGGAAAAACTGTTTTTT CASSEQRGEKLFF
TRBJ1-2 TRBD1 once 18 TRBV19 TGTGCCAGTACCGCCTCCCCGGGACAGGGGGCACAAAACTATGGCTACACCTTC CASTASPGQGAQNYGYTF
TRBJ1-2 TRBD1 - 14 TRBV5-4 TGTGCCAGCAGCTCGGGACAGGGGAGGAATGGCTACACCTTC CASSSGQGRNGYTF
TRBJ2-1 TRBD2 - 14 TRBV27 TGTGCCAGCAGACTAGCGGGAGTCTACAATGAGCAGTTCTTC CASRLAGVYNEQFF
TRBJ2-7 TRBD2 - 15 TRBV6-1 TGTGCCAGCAGTGGGGAGCTAGCGGGGGTTTACGAGCAGTACTTC CASSGELAGVYEQYF
TRBJ2-7 - - 14 TRBV27 TGTGCCAGCAGGACTCTAGAAGGCAGCTACGAGCAGTACTTC CASRTLEGSYEQYF
TRBJ2-2 TRBD1 - 15 TRBV5-6 TGTGCCAGCAGCTTGCGACAGGGATTAAACGGGGAGCTGTTTTTT CASSLRQGLNGELFF
TRBJ1-5 - - 14 TRBV7-9 TGTGCCAGCAGCTTAGGGGCGAATCATCAGCCCCAGCATTTT CASSLGANHQPQHF